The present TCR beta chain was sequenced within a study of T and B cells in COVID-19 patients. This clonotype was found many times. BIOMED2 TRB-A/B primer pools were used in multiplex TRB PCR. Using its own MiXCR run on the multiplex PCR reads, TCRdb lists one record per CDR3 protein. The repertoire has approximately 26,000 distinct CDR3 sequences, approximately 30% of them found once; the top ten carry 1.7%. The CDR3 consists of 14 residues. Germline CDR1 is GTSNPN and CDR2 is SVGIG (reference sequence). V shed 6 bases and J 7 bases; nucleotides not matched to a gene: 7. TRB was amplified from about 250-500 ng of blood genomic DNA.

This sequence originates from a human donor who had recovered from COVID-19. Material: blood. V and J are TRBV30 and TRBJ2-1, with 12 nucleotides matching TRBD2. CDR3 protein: CACSSGRVGNEQFF. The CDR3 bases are TGTGCCTGCTCTAGCGGGAGGGTAGGGAATGAGCAGTTCTTC. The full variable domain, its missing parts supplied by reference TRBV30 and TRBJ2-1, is SQTIHQWPATLVQPVGSPLSLECTVEGTSNPNLYWYRQAAGRGLQLLFYSVGIGQISSEVPQNLSASRPQDRQFILSSKKLLLSDSGFYLCACSSGRVGNEQFFGPGTRLTVL.